One T cell receptor beta chain is described in this entry. The sample holds no much larger clone one base away, and base qualities are not on file. Because TCR-alpha and TCR-beta chains were sequenced unpaired, no information on chain pairing was available. TCR libraries were generated with the immunoSEQ multiplex PCR assay, using TCR-beta and/or TCR-alpha/delta assays for each sample. The amplified TCR libraries were sequenced on the Illumina high-throughput platform. The original pipeline was this. Clustering and dimensionality reduction relied on pairwise TCRdist distances among GMM-specific receptors from T cells that were either sorted ex vivo or expanded in vitro. Sequence motifs, defined by gene usage and CDR3 content, were tested for enrichment in tetramer-positive compared with tetramer-negative populations. This immuneACCESS table, as held by TCRdb, lists in-frame sequences with V and J called but not all clones. Of the missing ones, under half trace to an unresolved V gene in checked studies; the others have no known cause. The DNA gave D and trimming, while V, J and clone size come from that table. The sample table holds about 88,000 clones, of which approximately 91% were seen once. Over 1.5% of the sample is in the top ten clones.

This entry is derived from a study of T cells in tuberculosis (dated by TCRdb to the late 2010s). Context from the whole study: The study combined CD1B tetramers and high-throughput TCR immunosequencing to characterize T cells specific for the mycobacterial lipid antigen glucose monomycolate (GMM). Paper-wide results and their limitations: The stringent sort gate may have missed T cells binding the CD1B-GMM tetramer with low affinity.

PBMC were thawed, rested overnight, stained with a GMM-loaded CD1B tetramer, a Live/Dead dye and anti-CD3, and then sorted on a FACS Aria II. C32 glucose monomycolate purified from Rhodococcus equi was loaded onto CD1B tetramers. Before cryopreservation, the PBMC used for tetramer sorting had been depleted of CD14-expressing monocytes as part of a separate study. About 100,000 tetramer-negative cells were sorted from each donor and analyzed alongside the tetramer-positive cells. GMM-loaded CD1B tetramers were used to sort antigen-specific T cells from several healthy South African adults. This clonotype was sampled from an adult woman with latent tuberculosis. Input material: CD1b-GMM tetramer-negative cells sorted from PBMCs. What this sample's cell subset or site label stands for: T cells not binding CD1B-GMM tetramer, sorted from same donor.

At the DNA level, the sequence is TGTGCCAGCAGCCAACGCTTCGGGGGTGAAAAACTGTTTTTT. This translates into CASSQRFGGEKLFF. The rearrangement combines TRBV4-2 with TRBJ1-4; the D gene is possibly TRBD1, with 5 bases matching. V loses 2 bases, J loses 7 bases, and the germline ends lie 11 bases apart. The CDR3, from cysteine to phenylalanine, totals 14 residues. The retained sequence is limited to the CDR3, 42 bases, with the frame set at the first base. Reading the germline V gene gives CDR1 LGHNA and CDR2 YNFKEQ.